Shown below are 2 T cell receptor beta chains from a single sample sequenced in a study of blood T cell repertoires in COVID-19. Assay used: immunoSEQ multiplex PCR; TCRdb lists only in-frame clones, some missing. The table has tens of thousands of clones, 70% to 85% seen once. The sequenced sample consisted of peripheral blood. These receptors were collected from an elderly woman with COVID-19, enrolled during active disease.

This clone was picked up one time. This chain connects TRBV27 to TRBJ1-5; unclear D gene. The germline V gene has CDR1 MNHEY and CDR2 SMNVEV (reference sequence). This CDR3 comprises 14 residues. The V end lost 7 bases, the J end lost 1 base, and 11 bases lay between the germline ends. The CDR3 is CASTPAGSNQPQHF. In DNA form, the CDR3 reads TGTGCCAGCACCCCCGCAGGAAGCAATCAGCCCCAGCATTTT.

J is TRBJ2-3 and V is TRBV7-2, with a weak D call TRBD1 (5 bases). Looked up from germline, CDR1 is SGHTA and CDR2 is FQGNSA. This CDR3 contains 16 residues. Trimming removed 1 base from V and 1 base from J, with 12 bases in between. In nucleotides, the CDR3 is TGTGCCAGCAGCTTAGTAGTACAGGCCGGCACAGATACGCAGTATTTT. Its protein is CASSLVVQAGTDTQYF.